The entry that follows covers one TCR beta chain sequence. Its cognate antigen is unknown. PCR was performed using 60 Vbeta and 13 Jbeta primers. Measured with immunoSEQ multiplex PCR; TCRdb has only the in-frame clones, and not every one. The sample yields roughly 120,000 clones, roughly 68% seen once. The data stem from a study of cytomegalovirus exposure and HLA in healthy donors. Study-wide points: In a later analysis, common viral pathogens appeared linked to several of the most significant clusters.

The germline V gene encodes CDR1 SGHKS and CDR2 YYEKEE (reference sequence). V lost 2 bases to trimming and J lost 9 bases, with 12 bases between them. The CDR3 has 14 amino acids. This chain uses TRBV5-5 with TRBJ1-6, with D possibly TRBD1 on 5 matching bases. This clonotype was obtained from a man between 25 and 39 years old in good health and CMV-seropositive. The sequencing sample was made of PBMCs. CDR3 region: CASSFRVYGSPLHF. The DNA for the CDR3 is TGTGCCAGCAGCTTCAGGGTTTACGGTTCACCCCTCCACTTT.